This TCR beta chain derives from a study of T-cell reconstitution after alpha-beta-depleted transplantation in children. The CDR3 consists of 15 residues. The V end lost 0 bases, the J end lost 6 bases, and 15 bases lay between the germline ends. Per germline, CDR1 SGDLS and CDR2 YYNGEE. Unique molecular identifiers were incorporated during preparation of the TCRbeta library. TCRdb re-called the PCR reads through MiXCR, storing one row per CDR3 protein. Here the sample spans 120,000 or so distinct CDR3 sequences, roughly 24% being singletons. The chain combines TRBV9 with TRBJ1-1; D not certain. The sample here was PBMCs, mostly from graft donor cells, taken 180 days after TCRalphabeta/CD19-depleted stem cell transplant. This receptor was obtained from a male patient aged 2-10 years who had a stem cell transplant for chronic granulomatous disease, so the T cells may come from the graft donor. DNA of the CDR3: TGTGCCAGCAGCGTAGGGCAGGAAGGGTTTTCTGAAGCTTTCTTT. Protein sequence: CASSVGQEGFSEAFF.